One and the same sample provided the 9 T cell receptor beta chains below, sequenced in a study of cytotoxic CD8 clonotypes in ibrutinib-treated CLL. Measured with immunoSEQ multiplex PCR; TCRdb has only the in-frame clones, and not every one. The table includes a few hundred thousand clones, 80% detected once. The sample in question was PBMCs, obtained before ibrutinib treatment. Receptors originate from a human donor with chronic lymphocytic leukemia.

The rearrangement uses TRBV25-1 and TRBJ2-3; D remains unclear. From germline, CDR1 is MGHDK and CDR2 SYGVNS. The CDR3 runs to 13 residues. The V end lost 8 bases, the J end lost 2 bases, and 11 bases lay between the germline ends. The CDR3 sequence: CASVAIYTDTQYF. CDR3 coding DNA: TGTGCCAGCGTAGCTATATACACAGATACGCAGTATTTT.

The chain employs TRBV2 and TRBJ2-3; no firm D call. The ends were cut back, 4 bases at V and 8 bases at J, with 16 bases in the middle. CDR1 is SNHLY and CDR2 is FYNNEI in the germline V gene. This CDR3 is built from 14 residues. This CDR3 reads CASSGVAGEITQYF. In nucleotides, the CDR3 is TGTGCCAGCAGTGGGGTAGCCGGAGAGATTACGCAGTATTTT.

This chain connects TRBV5-6 to TRBJ2-1; TRBD2 aligns across 10 bases. This CDR3 spans 12 amino acids. Germline V gives CDR1 SGHDT, CDR2 YYEEEE. With 4 bases clipped from V and 9 bases from J, the junction kept 1 base outside the gene matches. The CDR3 reads CASSRTSGEQFF. In nucleotides, the CDR3 is TGTGCCAGCAGCCGGACTAGCGGTGAGCAGTTCTTC.

This rearrangement joins TRBV11-2 to TRBJ2-2; 10 bases are a match to TRBD2. The CDR3 totals 16 residues. CDR1 SGHAT and CDR2 FQNNGV come from the germline V gene. J was trimmed by 5 bases and V by 6 bases; bases with no gene match: 9. CDR3 in amino acids: CASRQGLAMGTGELFF. CDR3 DNA: TGTGCCAGCAGACAGGGACTAGCGATGGGAACCGGGGAGCTGTTTTTT.

The chain has TRBV29-1 and TRBJ2-2; D remains unclear. Deletions cut 3 bases from V and 1 base from J, with 9 bases between. This CDR3 has 14 amino acids. In germline, CDR1 is SQVTM, CDR2 ANQGSEA. The CDR3 loop is CSVEGEMNTGELFF. The CDR3 DNA follows: TGCAGCGTTGAGGGCGAGATGAACACCGGGGAGCTGTTTTTT.

This chain links TRBV7-9 with TRBJ1-4; D is unclear. V was pared by 2 bases and J by 4 bases, with 5 bases between. Germline V gives CDR1 SEHNR, CDR2 FQNEAQ (reference sequence). CDR3 length equals 13 residues. CDR3 sequence (DNA): TGTGCCAGCAGCTTACGGCTTAATGAAAAACTGTTTTTT. This gives the protein CASSLRLNEKLFF.

This clone came up once. The V and J genes are TRBV29-1 and TRBJ1-2, with 7 nucleotides matching TRBD1. J was trimmed by 5 bases and V by 6 bases; bases with no gene match: 6. This CDR3 contains 12 residues. The germline V gene encodes CDR1 SQVTM and CDR2 ANQGSEA. The CDR3 nucleotides read TGCAGCGTCGACAGGGAGGGGTATGGCTACACCTTC. Translation gives CSVDREGYGYTF.

This clone has just a few counts. This chain uses TRBV25-1 with TRBJ1-1; D perhaps matches TRBD1 (6 bases). Trimming cost V 5 bases and J 2 bases, with 9 bases left between them. Per the germline V gene, CDR1 is MGHDK and CDR2 is SYGVNS. CDR3 length equals 13 residues. CDR3 sequence reads: CASSNRVNTEAFF. The CDR3 DNA sequence: TGTGCCAGCAGTAACAGGGTAAACACTGAAGCTTTCTTT.

V is TRBV5-1 and J is TRBJ2-2, with D perhaps TRBD2 (5 bases). This CDR3 comprises 16 residues. V lost 0 bases and J 1 base, leaving 10 bases between the germline ends. From germline, CDR1 is SGHRS and CDR2 YFSETQ. CDR3 protein: CASSLGLARNTGELFF. For the CDR3, the DNA is TGCGCCAGCAGCTTGGGGCTAGCTAGGAACACCGGGGAGCTGTTTTTT.